This T cell receptor (beta chain) derives from a study of cytomegalovirus exposure and HLA in healthy donors listed by TCRdb under 2017. Context from the whole study: An earlier analysis of approximately 640 of the donors reported 276 Gb of sequence data and some 100 million unique TCR beta sequences from about 180 million T cells. All discovery cohort repertoires had been generated using a single sequencing platform. Approximately 310 gigabases of sequencing data and around 87 million unique TCR sequences were included in an early release covering about 700 HLA-typed donors. Along with the approximately 670-subject first cohort, a separate validation cohort of over a hundred different subjects was used. In an earlier analysis of 587 of the donors, high-throughput TCR beta sequencing was used to judge whether each TCR beta V gene segment behaved as functional or pseudogenic. The study aimed to test whether cataloging public T cell receptors could reveal signatures of past pathogen exposure. Using immunosequencing, the study profiled T cell repertoires from 500 to 800 subjects and related those repertoires to cytomegalovirus serostatus. Among a few hundred genotyped donors of the cohort, an average of about 240,000 unique TCR beta nucleotide sequences were sequenced per donor, about a sixth of them non-productive. In a later genetic analysis, genome-wide SNP genotypes for 398 of the 666 donors were used, and that subset was treated as a discovery cohort. Of the 350 to 450 genotyped donors, 65% to 90% were placed in the genetic ancestry cluster associated with self-reported Caucasian donors. Four to six DR-DQ haplotypes were handled as single units for association and clustering, since linkage in the cohort was strong. The later analysis used no new phenotypic data to find candidate immune exposures, relying instead on TCR beta sequences and their occurrence across donors. Both class I and class II loci were covered by HLA typing, at four-digit resolution. Typing coverage varied by locus: roughly 620-640 donors for A, B, C, DRB1 and DQB1; more than 500 for DQA1; nearly 610 for DPA1; some 470 for DPB1. Donor age, sex, ethnicity and CMV serostatus were compiled alongside the repertoire data. A later analysis re-examined previously published TCR beta repertoires from more than 650 donors and added high-resolution HLA genotyping to investigate patterns of TCR occurrence. The study combined high-throughput TCR immunosequencing, statistical association of individual TCRs with disease status, and machine learning to predict cytomegalovirus infection status.

The table lists this clone with many counts. Which antigen it targets is not known. No quality values exist for individual bases; no much larger clone is one base distant. General study outcomes and caveats: The authors suggested that the approach could potentially be extended to other disease states and immunological phenotypes. According to a later genetic analysis, donors in an Asian-associated ancestry cluster had fewer N-insertions in productive TCRs than the approximately 690-donor mean. In vitro tests confirmed that a few of the cytomegalovirus-associated TCR beta chains recognize cytomegalovirus antigens. A further reported finding was that TCR beta sequences accurately predicted the HLA-A and HLA-B alleles for most subjects in the first cohort. An earlier analysis of around 600 of the donors showed that most TCR beta V segments appeared in productive rearrangements either about 87% or about 30% of the time, which broadly matched IMGT annotations. In a later genetic analysis, a missense DCLRE1C variant was associated with V-gene and J-gene trimming of TCR beta chains, and the association was replicated in an independent cohort. Several of the top co-occurrence clusters appeared to be linked to parvovirus B19, influenza, CMV and Epstein-Barr virus, according to a later analysis. In a later analysis, most CMV-associated TCR beta chains were found to appear HLA-restricted, with HLA associations seemingly driven largely by CMV exposure. A later analysis associated about 17,000 TCR beta sequences with specific HLA alleles at a false discovery rate of 0.05. For the cohort, immune exposure information was limited to CMV serostatus. Correlated functional status among segregating V segments might be attributable to linkage disequilibrium, but an unknown experimental factor could not be ruled out. Sequencing depth was assumed to be roughly uniform across donors in the presence/absence analyses, though that assumption may not hold. In the study, some 180 TCR beta chains were listed as associated with cytomegalovirus. When HLA alleles, especially DR and DQ, strongly co-occurred, attributing TCR associations to individual alleles was difficult. Only TCR beta chains were sequenced in this cohort, and the absence of alpha or paired-chain data limited detectable features. The earlier analysis of some 540 of the donors excluded approximately 17 rarely observed V segments, including chromosome 9 orphons, because counts were too low. A later analysis found that TCR association rates varied across HLA loci, with DRB1 alleles showing the most associated TCRs and HLA-C alleles the fewest. In a later analysis, HLA-associated TCR beta chains showed more clonal expansion and lower generation probabilities than non-associated chains that were equally common. Because the 87-base-pair reads could not distinguish some IMGT-functional V segments, including TRBV6-2 and TRBV6-3, those segments were excluded. Most TCR sequences were observed very rarely across donors, whereas some public TCRs were present in many individuals. In both the original and validation cohorts, the classifier was reported to diagnose cytomegalovirus status with high specificity and sensitivity. Because HLA typing was unavailable for some donors at each locus, only the typed subset was used in association tests. A cluster of highly shared sequence variants was judged likely to represent a technical artifact of the sequencing pipeline.

Reading from cysteine to phenylalanine, the CDR3 counts 16 amino acids. Only CDR3 DNA is held: 48 bases, read in frame from base 1. According to the germline V gene, CDR1 reads SGHRS and CDR2 reads YFSETQ. V and J are truncated by 6 bases and 4 bases respectively, leaving an intervening sequence of 22 bases. Library generation was performed with the immunoSEQ multiplex PCR assay. The multiplex PCR relied on a mix of 60 forward primers for TCR Vbeta segments and 13 reverse primers for TCR Jbeta segments. The CDR3 region of rearranged TCR beta genes was amplified from genomic DNA with a multiplex PCR assay. The amplified TCR beta libraries were sequenced on the Illumina HiSeq System as 87-base-pair reads. On the study's bioinformatics: Across the 600 to 700 repertoires, a later analysis counted some 81 million unique TCR beta chains, around 11 million of which were shared by at least two donors. Raw reads were error-corrected and collapsed into unique sequences with a nearest-neighbor algorithm that merged closely related sequences to remove PCR and sequencing errors. Alignment of CDR3 sequences to IMGT reference sequences was used to assign V, D and J gene segments. For a sequence to be retained, a match of at least six nucleotides was required to both a V gene segment and a J gene segment. A rearrangement counted as productive if the CDR3 had no stop codons and remained in frame with V and J, and every other rearrangement counted as non-productive. Following IMGT convention, CDR3 was defined as the stretch from the second conserved V-encoded cysteine to the conserved J-encoded phenylalanine. In an earlier analysis of some 550 of the donors, sequences lacking an unambiguous match to a single V gene segment were excluded. An earlier analysis of 550 to 650 of the donors classified V segments as functional when productive rearrangements were above 56.7% and as segregating when the standard deviation between donors was above 5%. A statistical classification framework was built to diagnose cytomegalovirus status from the catalog of TCR beta chain sequences. In a later analysis, TCR nucleotide sequences were compared against IMGT/GENE-DB human TR gene sequences so that V and J genes could be assigned. The TCRdist pipeline was used in a later analysis to assign CDR3 sequences and most-parsimonious VDJ recombination scenarios. In a later analysis, every TCR beta chain was defined by the combination of its CDR3 amino acid sequence and its V-gene family, and reads without a unique V-gene family were dropped. A later analysis removed several hundred highly shared, low-generation-probability nucleotide sequences to deal with suspected cross-contamination and a sequencing artifact. For each public chain, a later analysis derived a clonal expansion index from normalized ranks of inferred template counts within each repertoire. In a later analysis, generation probabilities were computed using a VDJ recombination model fitted to out-of-frame rearrangements, and the results were checked against IGoR. A later analysis scored TCR-TCR, TCR-HLA and TCR-CMV co-occurrence with hypergeometric tests, applying a repertoire-size bias correction to TCR pairs. In a later analysis, false discovery rates were estimated by permuting HLA or CMV assignments 20 times. In a later analysis, co-occurring TCRs were grouped using DBSCAN, with TCRdist sequence similarity added in when clustering inside HLA-allele-positive subsets. Repertoires with fewer than 30,000 or more than 120,000 public chains, plus five repertoires with anomalous nucleotide sharing, were excluded from co-occurrence clustering. The table comes from immuneACCESS by way of TCRdb, which keeps in-frame sequences with V and J called. Part of the clones is missing from these tables; in studies checked, under half for an unresolved V gene and the rest for unknown reasons. V and J calls and clone size are given by that table; D and trimming were obtained from the DNA. The sample yields 75,000 to 100,000 clones; 64% were counted once. Around 3.5% of the sample is taken by the ten largest.

The cohort comprised some 730 healthy bone marrow donors. Cohort members were all nominally healthy when sampled, although unrecorded immune exposures were likely present. The donor tested CMV seronegative and was one of the 352 seronegative cohort members. A peripheral blood sample was collected from each donor, and TCR beta sequencing was performed on peripheral blood mononuclear cells. The Qiagen DNeasy Blood Extraction Kit was used to extract genomic DNA from the blood cell samples. Specimen: PBMCs. This TCR was recovered from a man aged 55-75 years in good health and CMV-seronegative. The V and J genes are TRBV5-1 and TRBJ2-5; matching of 6 bases hints at TRBD1 as the D gene. The base sequence is TGCGCCAGCACACTGAATGACAGGCGGGTTGGAGAGACCCAGTACTTC. Its product reads: CASTLNDRRVGETQYF.